Each of the 27 T cell receptor beta chains below was sequenced from the same sample in a study of cytomegalovirus exposure and HLA in healthy donors. Libraries were prepared by immunoSEQ multiplex PCR; TCRdb keeps only in-frame clonotypes and omits some of them. Of hundreds of thousands of clones in the sample, 80% to 90% are singletons; the top ten hold 0.83%. The sample taken for sequencing was PBMCs. All receptors come from a woman under 30 in good health and CMV-seronegative.

V is TRBV2 and J is TRBJ2-1, with D unresolved. Trimming removed 2 bases from V and 4 bases from J, with 9 bases in between. The CDR3 runs to 14 residues. Germline V gene sequence: CDR1 SNHLY, CDR2 FYNNEI. The CDR3 coding sequence is TGTGCCAGCAGTGAACCACCACTTTACAATGAGCAGTTCTTC. Amino acid sequence: CASSEPPLYNEQFF.

The count of this clone is one. The chain links TRBV2 to TRBJ1-1; possible D gene TRBD1, 5 bases. This CDR3 has 13 residues. Germline V gives CDR1 SNHLY, CDR2 FYNNEI. Deletions cut 5 bases from V and 4 bases from J, with 11 bases between. The CDR3 reads CASSRGEGTEAFF. The CDR3 nucleotides read TGTGCCAGCAGTCGAGGGGAGGGCACTGAAGCTTTCTTT.

The rearrangement links TRBV4-1 to TRBJ2-2, with D maybe TRBD2 (7 bases). V lost 7 bases, J lost 2 bases, and 20 bases lay in between. The V gene's germline CDR1 is MGHRA and CDR2 YSYEKL. CDR3 length equals 17 residues. CDR3 nucleotide sequence: TGCGCCAGCAAGGCGGGGGCGACAGATTTAAACACCGGGGAGCTGTTTTTT. Its protein is CASKAGATDLNTGELFF.

The chain combines TRBV25-1 with TRBJ1-2, with TRBD1 matching over 8 bases. Germline assignment: CDR1 MGHDK and CDR2 SYGVNS. Losses at the gene ends were 2 bases for V and 8 bases for J; bases not matched to a gene: 7. The CDR3 has 14 amino acids. The CDR3 DNA reads as TGTGCCAGCAGTGAACGAGTCAGGGGGCGAGGCTACACCTTC. Translating gives CASSERVRGRGYTF.

The genes are TRBV30 and TRBJ1-2; TRBD1 aligns across 12 bases. The germline V gene encodes CDR1 GTSNPN and CDR2 SVGIG (reference sequence). After removal of 5 bases from V and 8 bases from J, the junction contained 9 bases not matched to a gene. The CDR3 runs to 14 residues. CDR3: CAWWGTGGLGGYTF. CDR3 DNA sequence: TGTGCCTGGTGGGGGACAGGGGGCTTGGGCGGCTACACCTTC.

The rearrangement uses TRBV6-5 and TRBJ2-1; TRBD2 matches at 12 bases. The CDR3 totals 16 residues. Looked up from germline, CDR1 is MNHEY and CDR2 is SVGAGI. Unmatched junction bases numbered 9, after V lost 2 bases and J lost 10 bases. The CDR3 region is CASSYGPSGGAREQFF. CDR3 coding DNA: TGTGCCAGCAGTTACGGTCCTAGCGGGGGGGCTAGAGAGCAGTTCTTC.

This sequence joins TRBV2 and TRBJ2-3; TRBD2 aligns across 10 bases. CDR1 and CDR2 from the germline V gene are SNHLY and FYNNEI. The CDR3 loop spans 18 amino acids. V trimming: 4 bases; J trimming: 7 bases; junction bases outside the gene matches: 17. The chain's CDR3 is CASSVQTSGWVGENTQYF. CDR3 nucleotide sequence: TGTGCCAGCAGTGTGCAGACTAGCGGGTGGGTCGGGGAAAATACGCAGTATTTT.

The genes are TRBV4-1 and TRBJ2-1, with D possibly being TRBD2 (5 bases). Per the germline V gene, CDR1 is MGHRA and CDR2 is YSYEKL. This CDR3 spans 16 amino acids. V was shortened by 0 bases and J by 8 bases, with 17 bases between the two germline ends. The CDR3 DNA reads as TGCGCCAGCAGCCAAGATGTCGCGGGCCGGTTCGATGAGCAGTTCTTC. The encoded protein is CASSQDVAGRFDEQFF.

The chain uses TRBV28 and TRBJ2-1; TRBD2 matches at 11 bases. CDR3 length: 18 amino acids. Losses at the gene ends were 3 bases for V and 4 bases for J; bases not matched to a gene: 11. The germline V gene encodes CDR1 MDHEN and CDR2 SYDVKM. The CDR3 protein is CASSFSYMGTSGYNEQFF. The CDR3 region has the DNA TGTGCCAGCAGTTTTTCGTACATGGGGACTAGCGGTTACAATGAGCAGTTCTTC.

The chain joins TRBV28 to TRBJ1-2; D uncertain. Germline V gives CDR1 MDHEN, CDR2 SYDVKM. Deletions cut 4 bases from V and 0 bases from J, with 15 bases between. The CDR3 has 16 residues. As DNA, the CDR3 is TGTGCCAGCAGTTCCTCAAAGATACAGACTAACTATGGCTACACCTTC. Its translation: CASSSSKIQTNYGYTF.

This clone was detected once. This sequence joins TRBV30 and TRBJ1-1; D perhaps matches TRBD1 (5 bases). Trimming took 7 bases from V and 6 from J, leaving 27 bases between them. In germline, CDR1 is GTSNPN, CDR2 SVGIG (reference sequence). The CDR3 is made up of 16 amino acids. In nucleotides, the CDR3 is TGTGCCTCAACCCACGGGCAGGTCAGATCGGGGGCTGAAGCTTTCTTT. Translating gives CASTHGQVRSGAEAFF. The whole variable domain, filled in from reference TRBV30 and TRBJ1-1, reads SQTIHQWPATLVQPVGSPLSLECTVEGTSNPNLYWYRQAAGRGLQLLFYSVGIGQISSEVPQNLSASRPQDRQFILSSKKLLLSDSGFYLCASTHGQVRSGAEAFFGQGTRLTVV.

This clone has more than one count but fewer than ten. The rearrangement joins TRBV15 to TRBJ1-3; D may be TRBD1 (5 bases). V was shortened by 1 base and J by 7 bases, with 14 bases between the two germline ends. The CDR3 is 15 amino acids. Germline CDR1 reads LNHNV; CDR2 reads YYDKDF (reference sequence). Here the CDR3 DNA reads TGTGCCACCAGCAGAGCCCGGGGGTTTATGAACACCATATATTTT. This encodes CATSRARGFMNTIYF.

The V gene is TRBV27, the J gene TRBJ2-1; maybe TRBD2 (5 bases). Looked up from germline, CDR1 is MNHEY and CDR2 is SMNVEV (reference sequence). The CDR3 totals 16 residues. The ends were cut back, 1 base at V and 8 bases at J, with 18 bases in the middle. DNA of the CDR3: TGTGCCAGCAGTTTATTAGGCGGGTTCCTCGGACATGAGCAGTTCTTC. It codes for CASSLLGGFLGHEQFF.

This clone was observed a handful of times. This chain joins TRBV2 and TRBJ1-1; the D is unclear. CDR1 and CDR2 (germline): SNHLY, FYNNEI. The germline V and J ends were trimmed by 7 bases and 7 bases, with 13 bases remaining between them. The CDR3 contains 12 residues. DNA of the CDR3: TGTGCCAGCATGGCGGAGAAGGTTGAAGCTTTCTTT. Protein product: CASMAEKVEAFF.

A note on this clone: The sample contains more than one DNA sequence encoding this CDR3. Here the CDR3 reads CASSLGREVDEQYF. The DNA of the CDR3 is TGTGCCAGCAGTTTAGGGAGGGAAGTTGATGAGCAGTACTTC. The J gene is TRBJ2-7, the V gene TRBV28; 7 bases map to TRBD2. The CDR3 runs to 14 residues. J was trimmed by 7 bases and V by 2 bases; bases with no gene match: 8. The germline gives CDR1 MDHEN, CDR2 SYDVKM.

The V and J genes are TRBV6-5 and TRBJ2-7; 8 positions match TRBD1. The CDR3 consists of 15 residues. Germline CDR1 is MNHEY and CDR2 is SVGAGI. The J segment lost 2 bases and the V segment lost 6 bases, leaving 9 bases of the junction unmatched. CDR3 coding DNA: TGTGCCAGCAGCTCTGGACAGGGCGGCCCCTACGAGCAGTACTTC. This sequence encodes CASSSGQGGPYEQYF.

The chain links TRBV30 to TRBJ2-3, with D possibly TRBD2 on 5 matching bases. Trimming cost V 3 bases and J 3 bases, with 19 bases left between them. The CDR3 is 16 residues long. In germline, CDR1 is GTSNPN, CDR2 SVGIG (reference sequence). CDR3 coding DNA: TGTGCCTGGAGGTCCCCCGGAGGTTGGCAAACAGATACGCAGTATTTT. It is translated as CAWRSPGGWQTDTQYF.

This clone was recorded only once. The chain links TRBV30 to TRBJ2-7; D may be TRBD2 (7 bases). V lost 3 bases, J lost 4 bases, and 22 bases lay in between. The V gene's germline CDR1 is GTSNPN and CDR2 SVGIG (reference sequence). The CDR3 spans 16 residues. The CDR3 sequence is CAWRGLEAGAGYEQYF. In DNA, the CDR3 is TGTGCCTGGAGGGGTTTAGAGGCGGGGGCCGGGTACGAGCAGTACTTC.

V and J are TRBV7-9 and TRBJ2-1; 8 bases fit TRBD2. There are 12 residues in the CDR3. Germline CDR1 and CDR2: SEHNR and FQNEAQ (reference sequence). V gave up 5 bases and J gave up 9 bases; unmatched junction bases: 3. CDR3 protein: CASSPGGPEQFF. CDR3 nucleotide sequence: TGTGCCAGCAGCCCGGGGGGGCCTGAGCAGTTCTTC.

This chain connects TRBV10-2 to TRBJ2-7; 13 positions match TRBD2. Germline CDR1 reads WSHSY; CDR2 reads SAAADI. After removal of 6 bases from V and 5 bases from J, the junction contained 4 bases not matched to a gene. This CDR3 spans 14 amino acids. The CDR3 nucleotides read TGCGCCAGCAGCACCGGACTAGCGGGGGACGAGCAGTACTTC. This gives the protein CASSTGLAGDEQYF.

The chain combines TRBV2 with TRBJ2-5; unclear D gene. V was clipped by 5 bases and J by 5 bases, with 6 bases between them. Per germline, CDR1 SNHLY and CDR2 FYNNEI. The CDR3 sequence is 11 residues long. The chain's CDR3 is CASSKEETQYF. CDR3 nucleotide sequence: TGTGCCAGCAGTAAGGAGGAGACCCAGTACTTC.

The V gene is TRBV2, the J gene TRBJ2-7; D may be TRBD2 (5 bases). CDR1 is SNHLY, CDR2 FYNNEI, per germline. Trimming removed 4 bases at V and 5 bases at J, with 21 bases between. The CDR3 covers 16 residues. This CDR3 is CASSVLRLSLSNEQYF. The CDR3 DNA is TGTGCCAGCAGTGTCCTGAGACTAAGCCTCTCGAACGAGCAGTACTTC.

This clone was seen a single time. The chain combines TRBV18 with TRBJ2-7; TRBD1 agrees at 8 bases. V gave up 6 bases and J gave up 5 bases; unmatched junction bases: 6. The CDR3 length is 13 residues. The V gene's germline CDR1 is KGHSH and CDR2 LQKENI. CDR3 amino acids: CASSPGQGHEQYF. The CDR3 nucleotides read TGTGCCAGCTCTCCTGGACAGGGCCACGAGCAGTACTTC.

This sequence joins TRBV30 and TRBJ1-5; D possibly corresponds to TRBD1 (5 bases). This CDR3 spans 13 amino acids. Germline V gene data show CDR1 as GTSNPN and CDR2 as SVGIG (reference sequence). V was pared by 0 bases and J by 5 bases, with 8 bases between. The CDR3 reads CAWSVGADQPQHF. CDR3 DNA sequence: TGTGCCTGGAGTGTAGGGGCGGATCAGCCCCAGCATTTT.

The rearrangement joins TRBV10-3 to TRBJ2-1, with 9 bases lining up with TRBD2. The V segment lost 3 bases and the J segment 7 bases; nucleotides outside the gene matches: 7. In germline, CDR1 is ENHRY, CDR2 SYGVKD. The CDR3 spans 15 residues. CDR3 in DNA: TGTGCCATCAGTGATCGCGGACTAGCGAGTAATGAGCAGTTCTTC. This gives the protein CAISDRGLASNEQFF.

V and J are TRBV28 and TRBJ2-2, with unresolved D. Germline-derived CDR1 and CDR2 are MDHEN and SYDVKM. V dropped 7 bases and J dropped 3 bases, with 3 bases sitting between them. The CDR3 totals 11 residues. The CDR3 here is CASTDTGELFF. As DNA, the CDR3 is TGTGCCAGCACGGACACCGGGGAGCTGTTTTTT. The full variable domain, in which reference TRBV28 and TRBJ2-2 provide the parts outside the CDR3, is DVKVTQSSRYLVKRTGEKVFLECVQDMDHENMFWYRQDPGLGLRLIYFSYDVKMKEKGDIPEGYSVSREKKERFSLILESASTNQTSMYLCASTDTGELFFGEGSRLTVL.

In its sample, this clone was seen once. This sequence joins TRBV7-3 and TRBJ2-5; 8 bases agree with TRBD2. This CDR3 region has 14 residues. The germline V gene encodes CDR1 SGHTA and CDR2 FQGTGA. Trimming removed 3 bases from V and 4 bases from J; junction bases left unmatched: 4. In nucleotides, the CDR3 is TGTGCCAGCAGCTTGAGCGGGAGTGGAGAGACCCAGTACTTC. This translates into CASSLSGSGETQYF.